Following are 13 T cell receptor beta chains from one sample sequenced in a study of T cell responses to AZD1222 COVID-19 vaccine. Sequencing used immunoSEQ multiplex PCR; TCRdb keeps in-frame clones, though not all of them. The sample contains 130,000 or so clones, more than 70% of which appear only once. The input for sequencing was peripheral blood, taken on day 0 of AZD1222 vaccination. The receptors stem from an adult in good health.

The gene calls are TRBV27 and TRBJ1-1; perhaps TRBD1 as D (6 bases). CDR3 length: 16 amino acids. Trimming removed 5 bases at V and 6 bases at J, with 22 bases between. Germline V lookup: CDR1 MNHEY, CDR2 SMNVEV (reference sequence). Here the CDR3 reads CASSGDRPARGAEAFF. The DNA for the CDR3 is TGTGCCAGCAGTGGAGACCGGCCGGCGAGGGGGGCTGAAGCTTTCTTT.

The chain combines TRBV4-1 with TRBJ2-1; 9 nucleotides match TRBD1. The CDR3 has 18 residues. Germline CDR1 reads MGHRA; CDR2 reads YSYEKL. After removal of 4 bases from V and 0 bases from J, the junction contained 10 bases not matched to a gene. The CDR3 loop is CASSPKKGQGSSYNEQFF. As DNA, the CDR3 is TGCGCCAGCAGCCCTAAGAAGGGACAGGGAAGCTCCTACAATGAGCAGTTCTTC.

V usage is TRBV27 and J usage is TRBJ1-5; TRBD1 might be the D (5 bases). Trimming stripped 5 bases from V and 6 bases from J, with 11 bases between. This CDR3 is 13 amino acids long. Germline V lookup: CDR1 MNHEY, CDR2 SMNVEV (reference sequence). CDR3: CASSPDQGQPQHF. CDR3 in DNA: TGTGCCAGCAGTCCTGATCAGGGTCAGCCCCAGCATTTT.

This chain uses TRBV27 with TRBJ1-1; tentative D call: TRBD1 (5 bases). V lost 8 bases to trimming and J lost 1 base, with 14 bases between them. This CDR3 has 14 residues. Germline CDR1 and CDR2: MNHEY and SMNVEV (reference sequence). The CDR3 DNA reads as TGTGCCAGCGGGTACGGGGGACGGAACACTGAAGCTTTCTTT. Translating gives CASGYGGRNTEAFF.

The J gene is TRBJ2-5, the V gene TRBV24-1; the D gene is possibly TRBD2 (7 bases). The germline gives CDR1 KGHDR, CDR2 SFDVKD. The CDR3 length is 15 residues. With 5 bases removed from V and 5 bases from J, the gap between germline ends came to 17 bases. The CDR3 is CATSAPFGGRETQYF. Here the CDR3 DNA reads TGTGCCACCAGTGCCCCCTTCGGGGGGCGGGAGACCCAGTACTTC.

The gene calls are TRBV7-9 and TRBJ2-7; no firm D call. In germline, CDR1 is SEHNR, CDR2 FQNEAQ (reference sequence). The V end was cut by 3 bases, the J end by 6 bases, with 12 bases between. CDR3 length equals 13 residues. CDR3 DNA sequence: TGTGCCAGCAGCTTTTGGTCCGCTGGCGAGCAGTACTTC. It is translated as CASSFWSAGEQYF.

The V call is TRBV18, the J call TRBJ1-2; the D gene is possibly TRBD1 (6 bases). Trimming shortened V by 2 bases and J by 2 bases, and 12 bases separated the two germline ends. CDR1 and CDR2 (germline): KGHSH, LQKENI. This CDR3 comprises 15 residues. The CDR3 loop is CASSPGGGSNYGYTF. CDR3 DNA: TGTGCCAGCTCACCAGGGGGGGGCTCCAACTATGGCTACACCTTC.

This chain connects TRBV4-2 to TRBJ1-6; D is ambiguous. V shed 4 bases and J shed 5 bases, with 15 bases lying between them. The CDR3 runs to 16 residues. Germline assignment: CDR1 LGHNA and CDR2 YNFKEQ. CDR3 region: CASSPGSISDNSPLHF. Here the CDR3 DNA reads TGTGCCAGCAGCCCGGGATCCATTAGTGATAATTCACCCCTCCACTTT.

The V gene is TRBV5-1, the J gene TRBJ1-2, with D uncertain. V was cut by 0 bases and J by 2 bases, with 8 bases left in between. From germline, CDR1 is SGHRS and CDR2 YFSETQ. This CDR3 is 14 amino acids long. CDR3 bases: TGCGCCAGCAGCTTGGACCCGGGAAACTATGGCTACACCTTC. It encodes CASSLDPGNYGYTF.

This chain uses TRBV6-1 with TRBJ2-2; D is possibly TRBD1 or TRBD2 (6 bases each). Germline CDR1 is MNHNS and CDR2 is SASEGT. CDR3 length equals 16 residues. Trimming stripped 4 bases from V and 7 bases from J, with 19 bases between. Written as DNA, the CDR3 is TGTGCCAGCAGTGGGGAAGGGGGGCTGGTGGTCGGGGAGCTGTTTTTT. Translated, it gives CASSGEGGLVVGELFF.

The chain is built from TRBV7-2 and TRBJ2-7; 8 nucleotides match TRBD1. Germline V gives CDR1 SGHTA, CDR2 FQGNSA. V lost 2 bases and J lost 0; bases outside the gene matches: 6. This CDR3 is 16 amino acids long. CDR3 amino acids: CASSLMGQVTSYEQYF. The CDR3 DNA sequence: TGTGCCAGCAGCTTAATGGGACAGGTGACCTCCTACGAGCAGTACTTC. The full variable domain, in which reference TRBV7-2 and TRBJ2-7 provide the parts outside the CDR3, is GAGVSQSPSNKVTEKGKDVELRCDPISGHTALYWYRQSLGQGLEFLIYFQGNSAPDKSGLPSDRFSAERTGGSVSTLTIQRTQQEDSAVYLCASSLMGQVTSYEQYFGPGTRLTVT.

The rearrangement uses TRBV28 and TRBJ1-2; D perhaps matches TRBD1 (6 bases). This CDR3 contains 13 residues. The V gene lost 8 bases and the J gene lost 4 bases, with 14 bases spanning the gap. From germline, CDR1 is MDHEN and CDR2 SYDVKM. In DNA, the CDR3 is TGTGCCAGCGTTCGGGGGGCGGGCTATGGCTACACCTTC. It is translated as CASVRGAGYGYTF.

The CDR3 spells CASSKKGGPGSPLHF. CDR3 sequence (DNA): TGTGCCAGCAGTAAAAAAGGGGGACCAGGATCACCCCTCCACTTT. The chain employs TRBV6-2 or TRBV6-3 and TRBJ1-6; tentatively, D is TRBD1 (6 bases). Germline V gene data show CDR1 as MNHEY and CDR2 as SVGEGT. Trimming removed 5 bases at V and 10 bases at J, with 18 bases between. This CDR3 region has 15 residues.